Sequencing of this TCR beta chain was carried out in a study of blood T cell repertoires in COVID-19 (TCRdb year 2020). For the wider study: Samples from collaborators originated in the United States, Italy and Spain and spanned both the acute and convalescent phases of COVID-19. The prospective study material was composed of cDNA or gDNA derived from T cells, B-cell-depleted T cells, or PBMCs. The repertoires were released in a freely available public database intended as a resource for research on the immune response to SARS-CoV-2. Where available, HLA class I and class II types were taken from metadata supplied by the sample provider and were not determined by assay-based typing. The sample metadata nearly always contained a de-identified subject ID, COVID-19 status, age in years and sex. Subjects who had been exposed to COVID-19, were actively infected with it, or had recovered from it provided the deeply sampled blood TCRbeta repertoires that made up the dataset. The samples were drawn from the first 160 participants of the ongoing ImmuneRACE study and from roughly 1,300 subjects provided by 6 global collaborators. Results and caveats for the whole study, not just this receptor: Clinical and demographic metadata were provided uncurated, with the amount varying by source and participant.

TCRbeta CDR3 regions were amplified from genomic DNA by means of the immunoSEQ Assay, a bias-controlled multiplex PCR. The authors' analysis ran thus. Within the assay, amplification of reference gene primers was used to estimate how many nucleated cells each sample contained. Sequence reads were collapsed and filtered to measure the absolute abundance of every unique TCRbeta CDR3 rearrangement. For each sample, productive Simpson clonality was calculated by taking the square root of Simpson's diversity index across productive rearrangements. This immuneACCESS table, as held by TCRdb, lists in-frame sequences with V and J called but not all clones. Of the missing ones, under half trace to an unresolved V gene in checked studies; the others have no known cause. Clone size and V and J calls were adopted from that table, with D and trimming inferred from the DNA. The sample records about 220,000 clones, about 79% of which are singletons. Of the sample, more than 3% falls within the top ten clones.

In the prospective study, participants were 18 to 89 years old, resided in fewer than 25 geographic areas of the United States, and were enrolled through a virtual design. To assign participants to cohorts, the prospective study relied on clinical history that participants themselves reported in a screening survey and a study questionnaire. For ImmuneRACE Cohort 3, a participant was defined as recovered based on two consecutive negative NP/OP PCR tests, clearance by a healthcare professional, or resolution of symptoms. Each participant in the prospective study had whole blood, serum and a nasopharyngeal or oropharyngeal swab collected by mobile phlebotomists. Additional blood draws and questionnaires over an approximately two-month period could optionally be provided by prospective study participants. Before DNA extraction, prospective study blood samples were shipped either frozen or at room temperature.

Concerning this clone itself: The antigen this receptor binds is unknown. No base qualities exist here, and no much larger clone lies one base off it.

V is cut back by 5 bases and J by 3 bases, with 6 bases in the junction unmatched. CDR1 SEHNR and CDR2 FQNEAQ were looked up in the germline V gene (reference sequence). The CDR3 has 14 amino acids, counting the end cysteine and phenylalanine. Only CDR3 DNA remains: 42 bases, in frame from the first base. The chain joins TRBV7-9 to TRBJ2-5; 7 nucleotides in the junction match TRBD2. Sequenced sample: PBMCs or T cells enriched from blood (not recorded which). The sequence was obtained from a woman aged 60-75 years who had recovered from COVID-19. The CDR3 is CASSPRGGEETQYF. The base sequence is TGTGCCAGCAGCCCCCGGGGAGGGGAAGAGACCCAGTACTTC. Supplemented by the reference TRBV7-9 and TRBJ2-5 proteins around the CDR3, the complete variable domain is DTGVSQNPRHKITKRGQNVTFRCDPISEHNRLYWYRQTLGQGPEFLTYFQNEAQLEKSRLLSDRFSAERPKGSFSTLEIQRTEQGDSAMYLCASSPRGGEETQYFGPGTRLLVL.